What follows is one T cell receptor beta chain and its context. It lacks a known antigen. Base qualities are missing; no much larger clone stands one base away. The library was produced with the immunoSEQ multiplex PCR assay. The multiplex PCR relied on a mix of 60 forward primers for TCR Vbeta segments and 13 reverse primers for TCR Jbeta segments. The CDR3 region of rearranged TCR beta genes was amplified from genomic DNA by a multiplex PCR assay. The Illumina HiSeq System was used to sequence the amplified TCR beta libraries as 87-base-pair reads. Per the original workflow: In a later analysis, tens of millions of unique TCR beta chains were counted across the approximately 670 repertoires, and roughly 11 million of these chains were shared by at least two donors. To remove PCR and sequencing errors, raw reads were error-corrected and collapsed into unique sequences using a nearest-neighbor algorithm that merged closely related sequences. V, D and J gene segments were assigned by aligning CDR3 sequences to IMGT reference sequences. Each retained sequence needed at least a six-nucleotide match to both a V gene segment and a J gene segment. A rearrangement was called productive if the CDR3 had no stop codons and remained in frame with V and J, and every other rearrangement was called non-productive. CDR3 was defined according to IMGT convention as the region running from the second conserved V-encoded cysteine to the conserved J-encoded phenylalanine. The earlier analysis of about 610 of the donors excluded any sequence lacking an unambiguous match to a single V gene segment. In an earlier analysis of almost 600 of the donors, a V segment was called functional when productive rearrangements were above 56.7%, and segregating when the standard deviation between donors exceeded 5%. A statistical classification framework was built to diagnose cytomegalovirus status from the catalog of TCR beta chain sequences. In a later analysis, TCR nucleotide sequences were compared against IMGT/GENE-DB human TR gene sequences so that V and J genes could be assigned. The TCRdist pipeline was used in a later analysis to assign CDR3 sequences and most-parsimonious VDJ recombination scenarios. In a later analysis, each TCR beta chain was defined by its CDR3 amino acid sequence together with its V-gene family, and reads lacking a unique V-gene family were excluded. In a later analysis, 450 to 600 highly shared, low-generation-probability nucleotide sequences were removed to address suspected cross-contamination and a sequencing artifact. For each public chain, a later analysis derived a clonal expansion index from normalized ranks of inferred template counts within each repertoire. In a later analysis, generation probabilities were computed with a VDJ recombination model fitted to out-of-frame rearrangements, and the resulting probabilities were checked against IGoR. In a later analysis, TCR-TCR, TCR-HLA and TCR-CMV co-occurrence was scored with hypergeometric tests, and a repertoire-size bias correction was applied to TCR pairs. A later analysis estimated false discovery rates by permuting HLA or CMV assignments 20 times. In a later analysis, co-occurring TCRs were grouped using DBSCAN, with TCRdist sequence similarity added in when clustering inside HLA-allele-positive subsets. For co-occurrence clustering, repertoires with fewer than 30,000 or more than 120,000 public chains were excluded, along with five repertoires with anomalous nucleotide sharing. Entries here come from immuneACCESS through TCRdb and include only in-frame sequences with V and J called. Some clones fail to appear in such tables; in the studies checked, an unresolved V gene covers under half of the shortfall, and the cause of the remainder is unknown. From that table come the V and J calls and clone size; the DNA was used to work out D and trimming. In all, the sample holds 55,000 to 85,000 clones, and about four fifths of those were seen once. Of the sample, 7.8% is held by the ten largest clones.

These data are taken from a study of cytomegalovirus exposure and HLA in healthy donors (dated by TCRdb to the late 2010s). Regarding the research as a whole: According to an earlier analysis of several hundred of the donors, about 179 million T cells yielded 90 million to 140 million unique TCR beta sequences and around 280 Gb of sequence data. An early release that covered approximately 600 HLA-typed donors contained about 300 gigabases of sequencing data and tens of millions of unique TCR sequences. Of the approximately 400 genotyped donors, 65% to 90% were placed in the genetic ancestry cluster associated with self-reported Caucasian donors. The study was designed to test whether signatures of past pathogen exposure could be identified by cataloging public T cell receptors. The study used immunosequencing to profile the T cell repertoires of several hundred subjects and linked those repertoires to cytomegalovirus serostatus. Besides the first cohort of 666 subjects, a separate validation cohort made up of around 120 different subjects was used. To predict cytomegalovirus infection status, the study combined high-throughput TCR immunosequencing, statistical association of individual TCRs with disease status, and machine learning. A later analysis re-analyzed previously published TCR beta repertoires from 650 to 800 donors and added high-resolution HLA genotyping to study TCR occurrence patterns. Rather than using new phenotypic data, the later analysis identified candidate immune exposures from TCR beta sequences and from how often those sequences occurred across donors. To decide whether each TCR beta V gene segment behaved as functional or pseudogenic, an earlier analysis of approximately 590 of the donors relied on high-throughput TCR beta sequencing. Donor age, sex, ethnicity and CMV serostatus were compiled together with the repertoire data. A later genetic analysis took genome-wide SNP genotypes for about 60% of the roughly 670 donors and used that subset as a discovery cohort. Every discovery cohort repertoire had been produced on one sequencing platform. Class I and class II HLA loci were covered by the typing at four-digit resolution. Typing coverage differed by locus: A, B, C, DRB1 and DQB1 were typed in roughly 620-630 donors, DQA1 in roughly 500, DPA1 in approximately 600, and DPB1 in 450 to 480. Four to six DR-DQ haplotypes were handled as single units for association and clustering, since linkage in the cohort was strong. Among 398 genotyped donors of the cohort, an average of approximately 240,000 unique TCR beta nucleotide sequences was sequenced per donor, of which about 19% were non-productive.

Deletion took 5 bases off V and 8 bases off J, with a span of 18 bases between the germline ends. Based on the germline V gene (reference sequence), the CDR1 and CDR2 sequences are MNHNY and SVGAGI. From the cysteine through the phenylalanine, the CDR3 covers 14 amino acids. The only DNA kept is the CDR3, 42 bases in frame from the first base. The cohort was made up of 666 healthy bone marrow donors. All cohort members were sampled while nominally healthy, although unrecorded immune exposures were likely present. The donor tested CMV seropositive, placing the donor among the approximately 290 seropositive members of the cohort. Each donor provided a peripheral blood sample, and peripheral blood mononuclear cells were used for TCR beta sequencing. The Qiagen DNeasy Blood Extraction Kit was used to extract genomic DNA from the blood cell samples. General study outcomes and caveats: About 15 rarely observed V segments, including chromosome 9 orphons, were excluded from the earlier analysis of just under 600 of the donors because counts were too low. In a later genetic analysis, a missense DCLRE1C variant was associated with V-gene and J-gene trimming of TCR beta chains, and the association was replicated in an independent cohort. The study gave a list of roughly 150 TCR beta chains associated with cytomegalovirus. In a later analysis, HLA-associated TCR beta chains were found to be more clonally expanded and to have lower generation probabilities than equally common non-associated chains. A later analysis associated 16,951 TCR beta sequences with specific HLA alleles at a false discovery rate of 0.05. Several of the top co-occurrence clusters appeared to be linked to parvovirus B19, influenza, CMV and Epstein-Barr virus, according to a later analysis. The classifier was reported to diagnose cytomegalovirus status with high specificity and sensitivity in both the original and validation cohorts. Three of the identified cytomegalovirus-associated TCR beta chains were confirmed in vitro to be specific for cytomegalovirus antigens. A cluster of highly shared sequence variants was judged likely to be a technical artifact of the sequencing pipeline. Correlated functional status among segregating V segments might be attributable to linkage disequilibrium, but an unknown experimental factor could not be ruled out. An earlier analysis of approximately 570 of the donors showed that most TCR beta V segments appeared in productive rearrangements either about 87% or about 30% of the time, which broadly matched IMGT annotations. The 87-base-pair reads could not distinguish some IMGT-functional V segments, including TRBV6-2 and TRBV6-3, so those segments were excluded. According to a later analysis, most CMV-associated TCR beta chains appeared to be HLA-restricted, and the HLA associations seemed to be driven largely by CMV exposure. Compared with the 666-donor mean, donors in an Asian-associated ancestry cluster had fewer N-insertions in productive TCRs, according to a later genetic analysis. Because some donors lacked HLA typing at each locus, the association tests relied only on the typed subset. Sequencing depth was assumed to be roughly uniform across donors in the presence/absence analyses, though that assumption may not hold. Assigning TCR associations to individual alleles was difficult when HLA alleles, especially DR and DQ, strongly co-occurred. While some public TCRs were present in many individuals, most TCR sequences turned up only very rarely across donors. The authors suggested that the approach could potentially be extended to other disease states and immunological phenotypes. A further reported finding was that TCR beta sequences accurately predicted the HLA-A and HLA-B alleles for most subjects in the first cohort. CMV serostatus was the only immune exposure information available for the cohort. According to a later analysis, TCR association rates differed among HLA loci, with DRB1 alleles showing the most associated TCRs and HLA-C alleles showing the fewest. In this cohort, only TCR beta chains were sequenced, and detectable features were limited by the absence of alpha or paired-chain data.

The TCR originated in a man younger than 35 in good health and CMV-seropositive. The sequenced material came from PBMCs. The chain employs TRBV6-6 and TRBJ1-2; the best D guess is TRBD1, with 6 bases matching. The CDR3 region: CASSPDGQTQGYTF. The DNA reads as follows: TGTGCCAGCAGTCCCGACGGACAGACGCAGGGCTACACCTTC.